This T cell receptor (beta chain) was recovered during a study of beta chain features in type 1 diabetes (dated by TCRdb to between 2017 and 2018). Regarding the study in general: Patients and healthy donors did not differ in mean age, gender distribution, total cell number or subset yield. A total of some 110 million sorted cells were examined across all samples, and the number of cells per subset was strongly correlated with RNA yield. The study compared the TCRB repertoires of sorted circulating CD4+ T cell subsets in recently diagnosed type 1 diabetes patients with those in matched healthy donors. Whereas all 30 or so donors provided naive and central memory subsets, regulatory and stem cell-like memory subsets were isolated from just 8 patients and about 8 healthy donors.

Beyond this particular receptor, the publication reports: Fewer insertions and more nucleotide deletions at VDJ recombination sites were observed in patients with type 1 diabetes, implying thymic rearrangement abnormalities. Because the HLA sub-analyses included only small numbers of individuals, any influence of HLA type on TCRB rearrangement was left unresolved. The naive, central memory and regulatory TCRB repertoires appeared to resemble one another more closely among patients than among healthy donors. PCR might favor shorter templates, but patient and control samples were amplified and corrected together, so any skew would affect both groups equally. Because cDNA was sequenced instead of genomic DNA, activated cells with high expression could be over-represented, although the groups did not differ in activation or CD3 levels. A moderate but significant shortening of TCRB CDR3 length was observed in type 1 diabetes patients in all four CD4+ subsets.

Note on this clone: Its antigen specificity is not known. Within one base of it there is no much larger clone, and no base qualities were kept.

Trimming takes 4 bases from V and 4 bases from J, and the germline ends sit 22 bases apart. CDR1 and CDR2 were assigned from the germline V gene as SQVTM and ANQGSEA. The CDR3 holds 16 amino acids from the cysteine to the phenylalanine. Only the CDR3 DNA is retained, 48 bases long and in frame from the first base. From each donor, a single peripheral blood sample of approximately 0.11 L on average was drawn into heparinised tubes. Naive, central memory, regulatory and stem cell-like memory CD4+ T cells were sorted on a BD FACSAria II using a panel including CD45RO, CCR7, CD25, CD127, CD95 and CD27. Purity was above 95% for every sorted population. PBMCs were separated immediately by Lymphoprep density gradient centrifugation and were stained directly, without being cultured. Samples were stained and sorted in pairs, with one healthy donor and one patient per experiment, so that batch effects were minimized.

The entire amount of isolated RNA was reverse transcribed using the High Capacity cDNA Reverse Transcription Kit, so the sequenced TCRB transcripts were expressed ones. Naive, central memory and regulatory T cell samples underwent deep immunoSEQ sequencing, averaging about 3.57 million total reads per sample. After sorted cells were lysed in RLT buffer, RNA was extracted with DNase-treated RNeasy Micro or Mini kits, with the choice depending on cell number. To prevent cross-contamination, every cell subset was processed on its own, while patient and healthy donor samples were processed together. Using the immunoSEQ multiplex PCR, TCRB sequences were amplified from cDNA into 87-bp fragments spanning the CDR3 region. Sequencing of the amplicons was performed on the Illumina HiSeq platform. As for the authors' bioinformatics: Synthetic template baselines were used to correct PCR bias computationally, reads within Hamming distance 2 were collapsed, and singletons that could not be merged were discarded. By aligning reads against IMGT, V, D and J genes, CDR3 length, and insertions or deletions at six rearrangement sites were assigned. Within each subset, clonotype counts were normalized to sorted cell number, and only after that were true diversity and Gini coefficients computed with the tcR R package. Repertoire sharing was quantified using the overlap coefficient calculated on TCRB nucleotide sequences. Out-of-frame TCRB sequences from naive cells were analyzed as a proxy for the pre-selection repertoire. TCRdb provides this immuneACCESS table in a form limited to in-frame rearrangements. Some clones are lacking; in checked studies, under half of them reflect an unresolved V gene, and why the rest are absent is not known. D and trimming were read from the DNA, whereas the V and J calls and clone size are those reported in that table. The sample has around 710,000 clones on record, 9.5% to 15% of them singletons. Of the sample, over 0.1% is held by the ten largest clones.

Sequenced: naive CD4+ T cells from blood. Per the publication, the cell subset or site label means: true naive CD4+ T cells. The chain was built from TRBV29-1 and TRBJ1-2; TRBD1 is possibly the D segment (5 matching bases). The sequence was obtained from a man aged 25-45 years with type 1 diabetes. The CDR3 corresponds to CSVGQATGTGSYGYTF. DNA sequence: TGCAGCGTTGGGCAGGCAACGGGGACCGGGAGCTATGGCTACACCTTC.